The clone carrying this T cell receptor beta chain was seen just once. This entry comes from a study of long-term antiretroviral therapy in people with HIV. Survey-level immunoSEQ v3.0 assays were run. Clones were read by immunoSEQ multiplex PCR, and TCRdb kept only the in-frame ones, dropping some. The sample consists of around 20,000 clones, 82% of them appearing once. CDR3 length: 14 amino acids. V was clipped by 6 bases and J by 4 bases; unmatched bases: 9. Germline CDR1 LNHNV, CDR2 YYDKDF (reference sequence). This chain uses TRBV15 with TRBJ2-7; the match to TRBD1 covers 7 bases. The clonotype comes from a man aged 18 to 35 with HIV. The sequencing used unsorted PBMCs, collected 0.5 years after starting antiretroviral therapy. The CDR3 DNA reads TGTGCCACCAGTCCCACTCCAGGGGGTTACGAGCAGTACTTC. This encodes CATSPTPGGYEQYF.